This T cell receptor beta chain came from a study of blood T cell repertoires in COVID-19. Study-level information: From the United States, Italy and Spain came samples of acute and convalescent COVID-19. PBMCs, B-cell-depleted T cells, or T cells were the source of the cDNA or gDNA that made up the material.

As originally analysed: Counts of nucleated cells, estimated from reference gene primer amplification, were obtained. The repertoire was sequenced with immunoSEQ multiplex PCR; TCRdb's copy has only in-frame clones and lacks some. For V, J and clone size, that table is used; D and trimming come from the DNA. Of some 100,000 clones in the sample, 87% were seen once. CDR3 length: 15 residues. CDR1 LNHDA and CDR2 SQIVND come from the germline V gene (reference sequence). J gave up 7 bases and V 9 bases, and 12 bases lay outside the gene matches. This sequence originates from a human donor in a cohort sampled during active COVID-19. The sample comprised peripheral blood. J is TRBJ2-5 and V is TRBV19; TRBD2 matches at 12 bases. CDR3 loop: CARLLTSGSGMTQYF. Here the CDR3 DNA reads TGTGCCAGACTCTTGACTAGCGGGAGTGGGATGACCCAGTACTTC.